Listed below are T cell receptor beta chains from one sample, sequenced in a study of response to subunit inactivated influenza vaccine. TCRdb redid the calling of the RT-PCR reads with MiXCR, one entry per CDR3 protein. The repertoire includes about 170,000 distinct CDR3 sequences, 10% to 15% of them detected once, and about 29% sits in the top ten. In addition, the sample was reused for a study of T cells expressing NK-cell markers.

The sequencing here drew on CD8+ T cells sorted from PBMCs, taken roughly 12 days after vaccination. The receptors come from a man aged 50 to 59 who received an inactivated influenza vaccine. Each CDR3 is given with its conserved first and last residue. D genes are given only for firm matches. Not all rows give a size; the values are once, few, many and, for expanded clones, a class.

CDR3nt: TGTGCCAGCAGGGACGGAGACAAGTACTTC
CDR3aa: CASRDGDKYF
abundance: few
v_gene: TRBV2
j_gene: TRBJ2-4
len: 10
d_gene: NA

CDR3nt: TGTGCCAGCAGTTACGATAATCTCAGGGTAAACCAAGAGACCCAGTACTTC
CDR3aa: CASSYDNLRVNQETQYF
abundance: NA
v_gene: TRBV6-2/TRBV6-3
j_gene: TRBJ2-5
len: 17
d_gene: NA

CDR3nt: TGTGCCAGCAGTCCCCGGGGGCAGGGCGGGGAAAAACTGTTTTTT
CDR3aa: CASSPRGQGGEKLFF
abundance: NA
v_gene: TRBV27
j_gene: TRBJ1-4
len: 15
d_gene: NA

CDR3nt: TGCAGCGTTGAAGACGGGATTGGGACTAGCGGGAGTGAGACCCAGTACTTC
CDR3aa: CSVEDGIGTSGSETQYF
abundance: many
v_gene: TRBV29-1
j_gene: TRBJ2-5
len: 17
d_gene: TRBD2

CDR3nt: TGTGCCATCAGTGACCCCAACAGGGGTTTCTACAATGAGCAGTTCTTC
CDR3aa: CAISDPNRGFYNEQFF
abundance: NA
v_gene: TRBV10-3
j_gene: TRBJ2-1
len: 16
d_gene: TRBD1

CDR3nt: TGTGCCACCAGCAGGGGACTAGGGAACAATGAGCAGTTCTTC
CDR3aa: CATSRGLGNNEQFF
abundance: NA
v_gene: TRBV15
j_gene: TRBJ2-1
len: 14
d_gene: TRBD2

CDR3nt: TGCAGTGCTCGGTACCTAGCGGGAGGGAACTACGAGCAGTACTTC
CDR3aa: CSARYLAGGNYEQYF
abundance: NA
v_gene: TRBV20-1
j_gene: TRBJ2-7
len: 15
d_gene: TRBD2

CDR3nt: TGTGCCAGCAAGGGTCCCGGGGAGCTGTTTTTT
CDR3aa: CASKGPGELFF
abundance: once
v_gene: TRBV7-9
j_gene: TRBJ2-2
len: 11
d_gene: NA

CDR3nt: TGTGCCAGCAGTTTAGCGGTTTCAATATACAATGAGCAGTTCTTC
CDR3aa: CASSLAVSIYNEQFF
abundance: few
v_gene: TRBV12-3/TRBV12-4
j_gene: TRBJ2-1
len: 15
d_gene: NA

CDR3nt: TGTGCCAGCAGTGAATCAGGGATGACTAATGAAAAACTGTTTTTT
CDR3aa: CASSESGMTNEKLFF
abundance: NA
v_gene: TRBV9
j_gene: TRBJ1-4
len: 15
d_gene: NA

CDR3nt: TGCGCCAGCAGCTTGTGGGAGGAGCGAGCAGAGACCCAGTACTTC
CDR3aa: CASSLWEERAETQYF
abundance: few
v_gene: TRBV5-1
j_gene: TRBJ2-5
len: 15
d_gene: NA